A selection of T cell receptor beta chains follows, all from one sample in a study of vaccination and CD4 T cells after COVID-19. MiXCR was run by TCRdb on the PCR reads, yielding one entry per CDR3 protein. The sample has roughly 13,000 distinct CDR3 sequences, roughly two thirds seen once; the top ten hold over 9.5%. Their antigens are not known. The sample taken for sequencing was CD4+ T cells from blood, cultured in vitro. The receptors stem from a human donor who had recovered from COVID-19. Both conserved end residues are part of each CDR3. A D gene is named only where the DNA matches it firmly. The size field is filled for only some rows; it gives once, few, many or a size class.

J | size | V | D | CDR3 | DNA
TRBJ2-7 | NA | TRBV6-1 | TRBD1 | CASNSPQGGHYEQYF | TGTGCCAGCAACTCCCCTCAAGGGGGCCACTACGAGCAGTACTTC
TRBJ1-1 | few | TRBV6-5 | NA | CASSYVNEAFF | TGTGCCAGCAGTTACGTAAATGAAGCTTTCTTT
TRBJ2-3 | NA | TRBV7-3 | TRBD2 | CASSPGLAGVKGGTDTQYF | TGTGCCAGCAGCCCGGGACTAGCGGGAGTTAAAGGGGGAACAGATACGCAGTATTTT
TRBJ2-1 | NA | TRBV27 | TRBD2 | CASIGGRVGEQFF | TGTGCCAGCATTGGCGGGAGAGTCGGTGAGCAGTTCTTC
TRBJ2-3 | NA | TRBV7-3 | NA | CGSSSGDSYMRTDTQYF | TGTGGCAGCAGCTCGGGGGACAGTTACATGAGGACAGATACGCAGTATTTT
TRBJ1-1 | once | TRBV5-6 | NA | CASSGGTGRGTEAFF | TGTGCCAGCAGCGGGGGTACGGGTAGGGGGACTGAAGCTTTCTTT
TRBJ1-2 | NA | TRBV7-2 | NA | CASSQGGGLRSYTF | TGTGCCAGCAGCCAGGGCGGCGGGTTGAGGAGCTACACCTTC
TRBJ2-7 | NA | TRBV10-3 | NA | CAIRRDSGAYEQYF | TGTGCCATCAGACGGGACTCAGGGGCCTACGAGCAGTACTTC
TRBJ1-4 | once | TRBV6-1 | NA | CASSETPNEKLFF | TGTGCCAGCAGTGAAACACCTAATGAAAAACTGTTTTTT
TRBJ2-7 | NA | TRBV20-1 | NA | CSARDRGRSYEQYF | TGCAGTGCTAGAGACAGGGGCCGATCCTACGAGCAGTACTTC
TRBJ1-2 | NA | TRBV7-2 | NA | CASSIKQELPKGYTF | TGTGCCAGCAGCATTAAGCAGGAGCTCCCCAAGGGGTACACCTTC
TRBJ1-5 | NA | TRBV20-1 | TRBD1 | CSATGQGRNQPQHF | TGCAGTGCAACGGGACAGGGTCGGAATCAGCCCCAGCATTTT
TRBJ1-4 | NA | TRBV6-2/TRBV6-3 | TRBD1 | CASSLPQGGIEKLFF | TGTGCCAGCAGCCTACCCCAGGGGGGAATTGAAAAACTGTTTTTT
TRBJ2-7 | NA | TRBV5-1 | TRBD1 | CASSPRGQFFGEQYF | TGCGCCAGCAGCCCAAGGGGACAGTTTTTCGGCGAGCAGTACTTC
TRBJ1-6 | once | TRBV7-2 | NA | CASSHRVPYNSPLHF | TGTGCCAGCAGCCACAGGGTCCCCTATAATTCACCCCTCCACTTT
TRBJ1-3 | few | TRBV7-9 | TRBD1 | CASSLGDRGVHGNTIYF | TGTGCCAGCAGCCTAGGGGACAGGGGGGTACATGGAAACACCATATATTTT
TRBJ2-2 | NA | TRBV2 | NA | CASTAENTGELFF | TGTGCCAGCACTGCGGAGAACACCGGGGAGCTGTTTTTT
TRBJ1-1 | NA | TRBV12-3/TRBV12-4 | NA | CASSLRRGDTEAFF | TGTGCCAGCAGTTTACGACGAGGAGACACTGAAGCTTTCTTT
TRBJ1-3 | once | TRBV11-3 | TRBD1 | CASSPFPTGASGNTIYF | TGTGCCAGCAGCCCGTTTCCCACAGGGGCCTCTGGAAACACCATATATTTT
TRBJ1-1 | NA | TRBV7-6 | NA | CASSLGQNTEAFF | TGTGCCAGCAGCTTAGGTCAGAACACTGAAGCTTTCTTT
TRBJ2-1 | NA | TRBV7-6 | NA | CASSAGQIYNEQFF | TGTGCCAGCAGCGCGGGACAGATCTACAATGAGCAGTTCTTC
TRBJ1-2 | NA | TRBV19 | NA | CASTPDWRDGYTF | TGTGCCAGTACCCCGGACTGGCGGGATGGCTACACCTTC
TRBJ1-6 | NA | TRBV11-2 | NA | CASSLDPLRRATTPLHF | TGTGCCAGCAGCTTAGACCCTCTACGGAGGGCCACAACACCCCTCCACTTT
TRBJ2-1 | NA | TRBV7-2 | NA | CASSSEPRFYNEQFF | TGTGCCAGCAGCTCGGAACCCCGGTTCTACAATGAGCAGTTCTTC
TRBJ2-1 | NA | TRBV7-2 | TRBD1 | CASSLQGAQAREQFF | TGTGCCAGCAGCTTACAGGGGGCGCAGGCAAGGGAGCAGTTCTTC
TRBJ1-5 | NA | TRBV19 | TRBD1 | CASRENLRQGRNQPQHF | TGTGCCAGTAGGGAAAACCTACGACAGGGGCGGAATCAGCCCCAGCATTTT
TRBJ1-3 | few | TRBV20-1 | NA | CSAVQSSGNTIYF | TGCAGTGCTGTACAAAGCTCTGGAAACACCATATATTTT
TRBJ2-5 | once | TRBV29-1 | NA | CSVGVAGGQETQYF | TGCAGCGTTGGGGTAGCAGGAGGGCAGGAGACCCAGTACTTC
TRBJ1-1 | NA | TRBV27 | TRBD1 | CASSIGQGARTEAFF | TGTGCCAGCAGTATCGGACAGGGCGCGAGAACTGAAGCTTTCTTT
TRBJ1-1 | NA | TRBV2 | NA | CASSEGGTEAFF | TGTGCCAGCAGCGAGGGAGGGACTGAAGCTTTCTTT